The TCR beta chain under discussion was sequenced for a study of cytomegalovirus exposure and HLA in healthy donors. Overall study context: Both the 100 to 150 validation repertoires and the roughly 640 first-cohort repertoires used the same platform, as reported by a later analysis.

Repertoires were generated with immunoSEQ multiplex PCR, while TCRdb's copy carries only in-frame clones and drops some. There are about 130,000 clones in the sample; roughly nine tenths occur only once, and 1.2% lies in the top ten. A word on this clone: Its antigen is undetermined.

This CDR3 has 13 residues. Per germline, CDR1 MNHNY and CDR2 SVGAGI (reference sequence). J gave up 8 bases and V 4 bases, and 7 bases lay outside the gene matches. Study outcomes and limitations: While the bulk of TCR sequences proved rare, some public TCRs turned up in many donors. Cytomegalovirus-associated status was assigned to 164 TCR beta chains. First-cohort TCR clusters tended to co-occur in the roughly 120 validation repertoires, a later analysis found.

This receptor was taken from a woman in her late teens or twenties in good health and CMV-seronegative. Sequencing was performed on PBMCs. The gene calls are TRBV6-6 and TRBJ1-2; 7 bases line up with TRBD1. CDR3 sequence (DNA): TGTGCCAGCAGTTTCACCGGACAGGAGGGCTACACCTTC. Its protein product is CASSFTGQEGYTF.